Listed below are T cell receptor beta chains from one sample, sequenced in a study of PD-L1 blockade in urothelial cancer. The method was immunoSEQ multiplex PCR; TCRdb's version includes in-frame clones alone and lacks a portion of them. In the table there are some 100,000 clones, approximately 90% of which are singletons. The source was PBMCs, collected around atezolizumab (anti-PD-L1) treatment. The receptor source for this set is a woman of 80 years or more with urothelial cancer. The CDR3 runs from the conserved cysteine through the conserved F or W. A D gene is named only where the DNA matches it firmly.

d_call j_call v_call cdr3_aa cdr3_nt
- TRBJ1-1 TRBV5-4 CASSLARAAGAEAFF TGTGCCAGCAGCTTGGCTAGGGCGGCAGGGGCAGAAGCTTTCTTT
TRBD1 TRBJ2-1 TRBV7-9 CASSRDRGDDEQFF TGTGCCAGCAGCCGGGACAGGGGTGACGATGAGCAGTTCTTC
- TRBJ1-4 TRBV30 CAWRVQGLNEKLFF TGTGCCTGGAGAGTACAGGGATTAAATGAAAAACTGTTTTTT
- TRBJ1-5 TRBV28 CASSPRQPQHF TGTGCCAGCAGCCCTAGGCAGCCCCAGCATTTT
TRBD1 TRBJ1-6 TRBV25-1 CASSGGQGNSPLHF TGTGCCAGCAGTGGCGGACAGGGTAATTCACCCCTCCACTTT
- TRBJ1-5 TRBV30 CAWSVSVDQPQHF TGTGCCTGGAGTGTATCGGTCGATCAGCCCCAGCATTTT
- TRBJ2-7 TRBV27 CASSPEHLYEQYF TGTGCCAGCAGTCCCGAGCACCTCTACGAGCAGTACTTC
- TRBJ2-6 TRBV5-6 CASSLHHSGANVLTF TGTGCCAGCAGCTTACACCACTCTGGGGCCAACGTCCTGACTTTC
- TRBJ1-4 TRBV18 CASSPWAATNEKLFF TGTGCCAGCTCACCCTGGGCCGCAACTAATGAAAAACTGTTTTTT
- TRBJ1-5 TRBV7-3 CASSLTGPQPQHF TGTGCCAGCAGCTTGACAGGTCCTCAGCCCCAGCATTTT
- TRBJ2-7 TRBV11-2 CAPPHSWWSYEQYF TGTGCCCCCCCACACAGCTGGTGGTCCTACGAGCAGTACTTC
- TRBJ2-2 TRBV14 CASSPHWGERNTGELFF TGTGCCAGCAGCCCTCACTGGGGAGAAAGGAACACCGGGGAGCTGTTTTTT
- TRBJ1-1 TRBV5-1 CASSSVNPLYTEAFF TGCGCCAGCAGCTCCGTAAATCCCCTCTACACTGAAGCTTTCTTT
TRBD2 TRBJ2-5 TRBV2 CASSLLGLAVETQYF TGTGCCAGCAGCCTCCTGGGACTAGCTGTTGAGACCCAGTACTTC
TRBD1 TRBJ2-7 TRBV5-1 CASSLGSTGGNSYEQYF TGCGCCAGCAGCTTGGGTTCGACAGGGGGGAATTCCTACGAGCAGTACTTC
TRBD1 TRBJ1-2 TRBV11-2 CASRSIRDREHGYTF TGTGCCAGCAGATCAATCCGGGACAGGGAACATGGCTACACCTTC
- TRBJ1-5 TRBV15 CATSPDRGSNQPQHF TGTGCCACCAGCCCCGACCGGGGGTCCAATCAGCCCCAGCATTTT
TRBD2 TRBJ2-7 TRBV4-2 CASSQVPGTSGFYEQYF TGTGCCAGCAGCCAAGTCCCCGGGACTAGCGGCTTCTACGAGCAGTACTTC
- TRBJ1-1 TRBV15 CATSRDSNRNTEAFF TGTGCCACCAGCAGAGATTCTAACAGGAACACTGAAGCTTTCTTT
TRBD2 TRBJ2-7 TRBV30 CAWSGPSLTSGTSYEQYF TGTGCCTGGAGCGGCCCCTCCCTAACTAGCGGGACATCCTACGAGCAGTACTTC